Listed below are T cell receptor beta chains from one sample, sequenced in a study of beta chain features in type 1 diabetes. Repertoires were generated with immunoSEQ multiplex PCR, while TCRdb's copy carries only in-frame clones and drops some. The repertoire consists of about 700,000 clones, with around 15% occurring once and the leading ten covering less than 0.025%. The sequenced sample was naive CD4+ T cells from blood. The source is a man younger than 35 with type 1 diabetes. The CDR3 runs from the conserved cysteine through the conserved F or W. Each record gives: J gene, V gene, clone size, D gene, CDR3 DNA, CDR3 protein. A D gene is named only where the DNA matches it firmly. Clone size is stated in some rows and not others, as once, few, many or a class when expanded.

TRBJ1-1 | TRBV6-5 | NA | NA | TGTGCCAGCAGTTTCTTCATGAACACTGAAGCTTTCTTT | CASSFFMNTEAFF
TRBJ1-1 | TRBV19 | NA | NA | TGTGCCAGTCGTGGAGGGCCAGGGGACACTGAAGCTTTCTTT | CASRGGPGDTEAFF
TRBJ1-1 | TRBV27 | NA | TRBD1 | TGTGCCAGCAGTGGGACAGGGGGCACTGAAGCTTTCTTT | CASSGTGGTEAFF
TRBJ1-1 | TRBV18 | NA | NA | TGTGCCAGCTCAACGACATCTACAGGGAACACTGAAGCTTTCTTT | CASSTTSTGNTEAFF
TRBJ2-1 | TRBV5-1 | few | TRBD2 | TGCGCCAGCAGTCCTGGGACTAGCGTCTTCAATGAGCAGTTCTTC | CASSPGTSVFNEQFF
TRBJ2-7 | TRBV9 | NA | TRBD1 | TGTGCCAGCAGCTTACAGGGGGCGTCCTACGAGCAGTACTTC | CASSLQGASYEQYF
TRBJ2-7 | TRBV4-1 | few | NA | TGCGCCAGCAGCCAGCCCGGGACAACCTACGAGCAGTACTTC | CASSQPGTTYEQYF
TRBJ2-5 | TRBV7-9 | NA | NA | TGTGCCAGCAGCTTCCACCTTAGGGAAGAGACCCAGTACTTC | CASSFHLREETQYF
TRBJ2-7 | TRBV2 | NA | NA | TGTGCCAGCACCCGGACAGATTGGGAGCAGTACTTC | CASTRTDWEQYF
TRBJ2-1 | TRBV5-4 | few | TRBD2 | TGTGCCAGCAGCGGGGGGGACGGAATCTCCTACAATGAGCAGTTCTTC | CASSGGDGISYNEQFF
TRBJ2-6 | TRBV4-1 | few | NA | TGCGCCAGCATAAGCTCCGCAGGGTCTGGGGCCAACGTCCTGACTTTC | CASISSAGSGANVLTF
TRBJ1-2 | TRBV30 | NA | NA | TGTGCCACGGAGCCGTCCGGGGGAGTAGCAGTTAGAGATGGCTACACCTTC | CATEPSGGVAVRDGYTF
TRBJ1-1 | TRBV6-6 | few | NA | TGTGCCAGCAGTCCATCAGTCGGTCAAGCTTTCTTT | CASSPSVGQAFF
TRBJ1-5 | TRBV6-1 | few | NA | TGTGCCAGCAGTGCAGGGCGAGGCAATCAGCCCCAGCATTTT | CASSAGRGNQPQHF
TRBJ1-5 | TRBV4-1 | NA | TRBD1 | TGCGCCAGCAGCCCGGGACAGGGCAAGGGTCAGCCCCAGCATTTT | CASSPGQGKGQPQHF
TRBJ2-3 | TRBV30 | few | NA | TGTGCCTGGAGCGCCACAGATACGCAGTATTTT | CAWSATDTQYF
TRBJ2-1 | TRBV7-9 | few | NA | TGTGCCAGCAGCCTTAACAGGGTCCCGCAGTTCTTC | CASSLNRVPQFF
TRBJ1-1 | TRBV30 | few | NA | TGTGCCTGGAGTGTACAGGAAGCTTTCTTT | CAWSVQEAFF
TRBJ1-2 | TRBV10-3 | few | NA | TGTGCCATCAGTGATTTGGGCGACTACACCTTC | CAISDLGDYTF
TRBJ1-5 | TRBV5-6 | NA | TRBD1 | TGTGCCAGCAGCTTGGGAGCAGGGGGCAGCAATCAGCCCCAGCATTTT | CASSLGAGGSNQPQHF
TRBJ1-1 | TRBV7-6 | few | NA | TGTGCCAGCAGCCCCCAGGGAGATACCACTGAAGCTTTCTTT | CASSPQGDTTEAFF
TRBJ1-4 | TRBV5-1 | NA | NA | TGCGCCAGCAGCTTGGAGGCAGCGGGCCTAAACGAAAAACTGTTTTTT | CASSLEAAGLNEKLFF
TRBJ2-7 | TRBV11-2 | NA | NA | TGTGCCAGCAGCTTGAACAGGGTGACCTACGAGCAGTACTTC | CASSLNRVTYEQYF
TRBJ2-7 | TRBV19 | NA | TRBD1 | TGTGCCAGTAGTCCTCAGGGCAGGGGGAACGAGCAGTACTTC | CASSPQGRGNEQYF
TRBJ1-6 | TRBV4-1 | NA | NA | TGCGCCAGCAGCCCTCAAGGGGCGGGAGATAATTCACCCCTCCACTTT | CASSPQGAGDNSPLHF
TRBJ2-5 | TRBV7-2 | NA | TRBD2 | TGTGCCAGCAGCGAACTAGCGGGGGGAGAGACCCAGTACTTC | CASSELAGGETQYF
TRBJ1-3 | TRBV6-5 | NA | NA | TGTGCCAGCAGTTACTCGCGCTCTGGAAACACCATATATTTT | CASSYSRSGNTIYF
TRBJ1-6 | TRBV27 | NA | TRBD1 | TGTGCCAGCAGTCCCGGACAGGGGGCGGCTTTCGGTTCACCCCTCCACTTT | CASSPGQGAAFGSPLHF
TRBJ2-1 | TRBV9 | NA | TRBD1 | TGTGCCAGCAGCGTAGCGGGACAGGGGTTAAATGAGCAGTTCTTC | CASSVAGQGLNEQFF
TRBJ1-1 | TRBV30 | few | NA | TGTGCCTGGGGGAGGGACCACACTGAAGCTTTCTTT | CAWGRDHTEAFF
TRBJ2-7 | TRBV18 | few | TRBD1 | TGTGCCAGCTCACCGGGGACAGAGGATTTCGACGAGCAGTACTTC | CASSPGTEDFDEQYF
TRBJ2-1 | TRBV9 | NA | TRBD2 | TGTGCCAGCAGCGTAATTAGCGGGGGCTACAATGAGCAGTTCTTC | CASSVISGGYNEQFF
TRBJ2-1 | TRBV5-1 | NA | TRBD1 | TGCGCCAGCAGCCCAGACAGGGTAGGAGAGCAGTTCTTC | CASSPDRVGEQFF
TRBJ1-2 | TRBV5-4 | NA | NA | TGTGCCAGCAGCTCCGCTGGGGCAGGGAAGAAGTACACCTTC | CASSSAGAGKKYTF
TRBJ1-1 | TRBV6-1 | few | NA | TGTGCCAGCAGTGAAGGGTGGACTGAAGCTTTCTTT | CASSEGWTEAFF
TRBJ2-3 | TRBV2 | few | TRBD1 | TGTGCCAGCAGCCCCGACAGGGGGTCCACAGATACGCAGTATTTT | CASSPDRGSTDTQYF
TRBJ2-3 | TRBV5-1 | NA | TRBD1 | TGCGCCAGCAGCTGGGACAGGGGTCTGGGCACAGATACGCAGTATTTT | CASSWDRGLGTDTQYF
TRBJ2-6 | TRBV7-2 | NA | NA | TGTGCCAGCAGCGTCACGGGGAGGCCTGGGGCCAACGTCCTGACTTTC | CASSVTGRPGANVLTF
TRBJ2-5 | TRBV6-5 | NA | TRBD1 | TGTGCCAGCAGTCGTGGACAGGGCGGGACCCAGTACTTC | CASSRGQGGTQYF
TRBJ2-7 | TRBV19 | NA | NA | TGTGCCAGTAGTCCTCGGACAGCCGCCCCTGGCGAGCAGTACTTC | CASSPRTAAPGEQYF
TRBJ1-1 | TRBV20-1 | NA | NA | TGCAGTGCAGGTCTGAACACTGAAGCTTTCTTT | CSAGLNTEAFF
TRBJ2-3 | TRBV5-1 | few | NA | TGCGCCAGCAGCTTTGAGGGCTCGGGGACAGATACGCAGTATTTT | CASSFEGSGTDTQYF
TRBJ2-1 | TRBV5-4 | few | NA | TGTGCCAGCAGCTTGGCCCTGACAGGAACGGATGAGCAGTTCTTC | CASSLALTGTDEQFF
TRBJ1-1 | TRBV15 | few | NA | TGTGCCACCAGCAGAGATGCCTGGCCGGGCACTGAAGCTTTCTTT | CATSRDAWPGTEAFF
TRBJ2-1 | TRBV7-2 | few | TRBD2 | TGTGCCAGCAGCTTAGCACTAGCGGGGCACAATGAGCAGTTCTTC | CASSLALAGHNEQFF
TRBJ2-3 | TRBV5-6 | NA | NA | TGTGCCAGCAGGGAGACGGAAGAAAGCACAGATACGCAGTATTTT | CASRETEESTDTQYF
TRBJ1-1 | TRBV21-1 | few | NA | TGTGCCAGCAGCCCCCCAGCCCAGGGCGAAGCTTTCTTT | CASSPPAQGEAFF
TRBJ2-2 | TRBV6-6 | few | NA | TGTGCCAGCAGCGCTGTACCCGGGGAGCTGTTTTTT | CASSAVPGELFF
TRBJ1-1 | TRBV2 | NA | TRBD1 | TGTGCCAGCAGCGGGGACAGGGGTATGGCTGAAGCTTTCTTT | CASSGDRGMAEAFF
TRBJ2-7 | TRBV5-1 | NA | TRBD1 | TGCGCCAGCAGCCGAGGACAGGGGGCTGACGAGCAGTACTTC | CASSRGQGADEQYF
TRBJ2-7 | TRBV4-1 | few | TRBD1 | TGCGCCAGCAGCCAAAGACAGGGGGTCTACGAGCAGTACTTC | CASSQRQGVYEQYF
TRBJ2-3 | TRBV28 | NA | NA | TGTGCCAGCACCACGGCCTTATTCACAGATACGCAGTATTTT | CASTTALFTDTQYF
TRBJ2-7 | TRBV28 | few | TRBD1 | TGTGCCAGCAGTCTTTTAACAGGGGTCTACGAGCAGTACTTC | CASSLLTGVYEQYF
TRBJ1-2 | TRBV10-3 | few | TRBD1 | TGTGCCATCAGTGAGTCGATGGGACAGAATAACTATGGCTACACCTTC | CAISESMGQNNYGYTF
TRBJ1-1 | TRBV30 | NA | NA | TGTGCCTGGAGTTCCTTGGCCTGGAGGGCGAACACTGAAGCTTTCTTT | CAWSSLAWRANTEAFF
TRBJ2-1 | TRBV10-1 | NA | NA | TGCGCCATCAAAACGACTATTGAGCAGTTCTTC | CAIKTTIEQFF
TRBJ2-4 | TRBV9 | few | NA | TGTGCCAGCAGCGTACAACCTCTAGTAGCCAAAAACATTCAGTACTTC | CASSVQPLVAKNIQYF